A selection of T cell receptor beta chains follows, all from one sample in a study of shared clonotypes between healthy human individuals. Repertoires were generated with immunoSEQ multiplex PCR, while TCRdb's copy carries only in-frame clones and drops some. Among over 2 million clones listed, 95% were seen once. Sequenced input: naive CD4+ T cells sorted from blood. Source of these receptors: a young man in good health. Both conserved end residues are part of each CDR3. A D gene is named only where the DNA matches it firmly. Clone size appears in some rows only: once, few, many, or a class for an expanded clone.

D gene	clone size	V gene	J gene	CDR3 DNA	CDR3 protein
TRBD1	-	TRBV30	TRBJ1-2	TGTGCCTGGATCGCCCCGGGACAGGGGAACTATGGCTACACCTTC	CAWIAPGQGNYGYTF
-	-	TRBV11-2	TRBJ2-5	TGTGCCAGCAGCTTCGGTGGGGAGACCCAGTACTTC	CASSFGGETQYF
-	-	TRBV5-1	TRBJ2-3	TGCGCCAGCAGAACCCAGCCCGGGAGCACAGATACGCAGTATTTT	CASRTQPGSTDTQYF
-	-	TRBV19	TRBJ2-3	TGTGCCAGTAGTACTGAAACAGATACGCAGTATTTT	CASSTETDTQYF
TRBD2	-	TRBV4-1	TRBJ2-5	TGCGCCAGCAGCCAAGGTGGGACTAGAGGAGAGACCCAGTACTTC	CASSQGGTRGETQYF
-	-	TRBV18	TRBJ2-2	TGTGCCAGCTCCCCGACTAGTTGGGAGAAGGGCACCGGGGAGCTGTTTTTT	CASSPTSWEKGTGELFF
-	-	TRBV14	TRBJ2-7	TGTGCCAGCAACCAGGGGTTGTACGAGCAGTACTTC	CASNQGLYEQYF
TRBD2	once	TRBV5-4	TRBJ2-7	TGTGCCAGCCGAAGAGCGGGAGTGGCCTACGAGCAGTACTTC	CASRRAGVAYEQYF
-	-	TRBV10-3	TRBJ2-1	TGTGCCATCAGTGAGTCGGTCCTGCGGAACAATGAGCAGTTCTTC	CAISESVLRNNEQFF
TRBD2	-	TRBV30	TRBJ2-1	TGTGCCTGGACTCACGGACGGGGGGGCAACAATGAGCAGTTCTTC	CAWTHGRGGNNEQFF
TRBD2	-	TRBV4-2	TRBJ2-4	TGTGCCAGCAGCCCCAGACTAGCGGGGGGGCCGGATTACCAAAACATTCAGTACTTC	CASSPRLAGGPDYQNIQYF
-	-	TRBV10-3	TRBJ2-3	TGTGCCATCAGCATCAGTGGAGGGACAGATACGCAGTATTTT	CAISISGGTDTQYF
-	-	TRBV15	TRBJ2-7	TGTGCCACCAGCAGAAGACAGTCGGGGGAGCAGTACTTC	CATSRRQSGEQYF
-	-	TRBV10-3	TRBJ1-1	TGTGCCATCAGTGAGGGGGGTCGGATGAACACTGAAGCTTTCTTT	CAISEGGRMNTEAFF
-	-	TRBV6-5	TRBJ1-1	TGTGCCAGCTTTTATCCCCGAGGGGGTAACCCTGAAGCTTTCTTT	CASFYPRGGNPEAFF
TRBD1	-	TRBV18	TRBJ1-4	TGTGCCAGCTCCCCTACCGGGACAGGGGATGAAAAACTGTTTTTT	CASSPTGTGDEKLFF
-	-	TRBV18	TRBJ1-6	TGTGCCAGCTCACCACCTACCTACTCCTATAATTCACCCCTCCACTTT	CASSPPTYSYNSPLHF
-	once	TRBV7-9	TRBJ2-2	TGTGCCCTATCCTCGGGCACCGGGGAGCTGTTTTTT	CALSSGTGELFF
-	-	TRBV29-1	TRBJ2-7	TGCAGCGTTGAAGATTGGGCAGGGTTCTACGAGCAGTACTTC	CSVEDWAGFYEQYF
-	-	TRBV6-5	TRBJ1-1	TGTGCCAGCAGACTTCGGGAGGAGACCACTGAAGCTTTCTTT	CASRLREETTEAFF
TRBD1	-	TRBV5-4	TRBJ2-7	TGTGCCAGCAGCTCCCCGGGGACAGGGTTTTACGAGCAGTACTTC	CASSSPGTGFYEQYF
TRBD2	once	TRBV6-6	TRBJ2-7	TGTGCCAGCAGGTTAGGTAGCGGGGGGAACGTGGAGCAGTACTTC	CASRLGSGGNVEQYF
TRBD1	-	TRBV30	TRBJ2-5	TGTGCCTGGAGTGTGCGGACAGGCCCTCCTCCGGAGACCCAGTACTTC	CAWSVRTGPPPETQYF
TRBD2	-	TRBV7-2	TRBJ2-7	TGTGCCAGCAGCGCAACTAGCGGAGGCTCCTACGAGCAGTACTTC	CASSATSGGSYEQYF
TRBD2	-	TRBV6-6	TRBJ2-3	TGTGCCAGCAGTGTCGGACTAGCGGGAGGGGATACGCAGTATTTT	CASSVGLAGGDTQYF
-	-	TRBV6-5	TRBJ2-7	TGTGCCAGCAGTTCCACCCTCGGGGCGACCTACGAGCAGTACTTC	CASSSTLGATYEQYF
TRBD1	-	TRBV28	TRBJ1-2	TGTGCCAGCAGTTCGTCGACAGGGCCGGACTATGGCTACACCTTC	CASSSSTGPDYGYTF
-	-	TRBV18	TRBJ1-2	TGTGCCAGCTCACGGGTCAGGGTCGGTTTGGATGGCTACACCTTC	CASSRVRVGLDGYTF
-	-	TRBV29-1	TRBJ2-2	TGCAGCGCCCGAGGGGGGGCGAACACCGGGGAGCTGTTTTTT	CSARGGANTGELFF
TRBD1	-	TRBV7-6	TRBJ1-2	TGTGCCAGCAGCTTAGGAGGGACAGGGGGCAGCTATGGCTACACCTTC	CASSLGGTGGSYGYTF
-	-	TRBV10-3	TRBJ2-3	TGTGCCATCAGTGAACAGTCTGGCACAGATACGCAGTATTTT	CAISEQSGTDTQYF